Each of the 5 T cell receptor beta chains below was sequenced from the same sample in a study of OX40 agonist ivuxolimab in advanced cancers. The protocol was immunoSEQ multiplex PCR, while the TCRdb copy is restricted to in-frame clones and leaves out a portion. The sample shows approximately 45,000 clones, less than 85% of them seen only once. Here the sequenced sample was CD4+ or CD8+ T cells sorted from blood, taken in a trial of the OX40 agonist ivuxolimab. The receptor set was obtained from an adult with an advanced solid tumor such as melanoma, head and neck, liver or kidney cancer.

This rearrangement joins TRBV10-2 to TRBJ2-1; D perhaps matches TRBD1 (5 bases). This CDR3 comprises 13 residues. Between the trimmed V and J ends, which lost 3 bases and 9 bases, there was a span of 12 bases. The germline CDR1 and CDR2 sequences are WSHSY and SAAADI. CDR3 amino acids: CASSDGGAGEQFF. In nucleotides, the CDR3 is TGCGCCAGCAGTGATGGTGGGGCTGGTGAGCAGTTCTTC.

CDR3 sequence: CASSPGQVYGYTF. The DNA of the CDR3 is TGTGCCAGCAGTCCGGGACAGGTATATGGCTACACCTTC. The chain has TRBV28 and TRBJ1-2, with 8 nucleotides matching TRBD1. The CDR3 loop spans 13 amino acids. CDR1 and CDR2 from the germline V gene are MDHEN and SYDVKM. The junction had 4 bases not matched to a gene; V was cut back by 5 bases and J by 5 bases.

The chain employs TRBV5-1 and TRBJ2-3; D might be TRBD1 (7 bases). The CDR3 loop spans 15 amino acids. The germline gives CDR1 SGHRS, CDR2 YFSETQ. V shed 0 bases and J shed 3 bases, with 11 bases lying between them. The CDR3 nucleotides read TGCGCCAGCAGCTTGGCTCAGGGGGGAACAGATACGCAGTATTTT. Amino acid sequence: CASSLAQGGTDTQYF.

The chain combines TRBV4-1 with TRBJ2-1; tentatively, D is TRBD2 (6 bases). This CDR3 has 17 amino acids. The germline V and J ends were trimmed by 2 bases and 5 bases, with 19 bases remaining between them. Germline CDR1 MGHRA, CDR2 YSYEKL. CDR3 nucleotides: TGCGCCAGCAGCCAACCCCGGAGAGGCGGGACGAACAATGAGCAGTTCTTC. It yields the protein CASSQPRRGGTNNEQFF.

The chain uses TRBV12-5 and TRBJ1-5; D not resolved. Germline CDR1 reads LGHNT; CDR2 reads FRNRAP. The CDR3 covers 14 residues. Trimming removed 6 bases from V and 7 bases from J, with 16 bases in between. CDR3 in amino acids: CASGTTPAEQPQHF. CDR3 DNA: TGTGCTAGTGGAACTACCCCCGCGGAACAGCCCCAGCATTTT.